This record covers a single T cell receptor (beta chain). Its matching antigen is unknown. This sample was included in a study of T cell responses to AZD1222 COVID-19 vaccine. Study conclusions and caveats: Vaccine-related CD4 TCRs covered spike, predominating at 160-218 and 743-854.

Data came from immunoSEQ multiplex PCR; TCRdb stores just in-frame clones and leaves some out. The table lists approximately 180,000 clones, just under 90% of them singletons, with more than 4% in the top ten. V shed 5 bases and J shed 6 bases, with 17 bases lying between them. The CDR3 has 14 amino acids. Germline CDR1 is SEHNR and CDR2 is FQNEAQ (reference sequence). V usage is TRBV7-9 and J usage is TRBJ2-7; D could derive from TRBD1 or TRBD2 (5 bases each). This receptor was identified in an adult who received the MenACWY meningococcal vaccine as a control. The source material was peripheral blood, sampled 28 days after the second dose of the MenACWY control vaccine. CDR3 sequence reads: CASSPRGPVREQYF. CDR3 DNA: TGTGCCAGCAGCCCACGGGGACCGGTGCGCGAGCAGTACTTC.